This T cell receptor (beta chain) was captured by sequencing in a study of OX40 agonist ivuxolimab in advanced cancers. Background on the study: Patients undergoing dose escalation presented with hepatocellular carcinoma, melanoma, renal cell or head and neck cancer. Treatment received earlier with anti-PD-1, anti-PD-L1 or anti-CTLA-4 agents was allowed, and over 30% had some.

V was pared by 1 base and J by 0 bases, with 9 bases between. The CDR3 loop spans 16 amino acids. Germline V gene lookup returns CDR1 MGHDK and CDR2 SYGVNS. Some clones are missing from TCRdb's copy, which holds only in-frame ones; the method was immunoSEQ multiplex PCR. This sample has around 70,000 clones, with roughly 85% found just once. The rearrangement joins TRBV25-1 to TRBJ1-4; D ambiguous. Source: CD4+ or CD8+ T cells sorted from blood, taken in a trial of the OX40 agonist ivuxolimab. The clonotype originates from an adult with an advanced solid tumor such as melanoma, head and neck, liver or kidney cancer. The CDR3 DNA reads as TGTGCCAGCAGTGAATGGGCGTCCGCAACTAATGAAAAACTGTTTTTT. Its protein is CASSEWASATNEKLFF.